This entry lists 32 T cell receptor beta chains sequenced from one sample in a study of cytomegalovirus exposure and HLA in healthy donors. With 60 Vbeta and 13 Jbeta primers, the PCR was carried out. Only in-frame clones appear in the TCRdb table, and some are missing; sequencing was by immunoSEQ multiplex PCR. The data show approximately 150,000 clones, 68% seen once. Sequencing was carried out using PBMCs. These receptors were collected from a man younger than 40 in good health and CMV-seropositive.

This clone was detected only once. The rearrangement links TRBV6-5 to TRBJ1-1; tentative D call: TRBD1 (5 bases). Germline CDR1 and CDR2: MNHEY and SVGAGI. Trimming removed 2 bases from V and 8 bases from J, with 9 bases in between. The CDR3 length is 12 residues. The DNA for the CDR3 is TGTGCCAGCAGTTACAGGGACTCCGAAGCTTTCTTT. Protein product: CASSYRDSEAFF.

This clone was picked up one time. This rearrangement joins TRBV5-1 to TRBJ2-1, with TRBD2 matching 10 bases. Per germline, CDR1 SGHRS and CDR2 YFSETQ. This CDR3 spans 16 amino acids. Unmatched junction bases numbered 8, after V lost 2 bases and J lost 6 bases. The CDR3 sequence: CASSFVRASGSNEQFF. In DNA, the CDR3 is TGCGCCAGCAGCTTTGTTAGGGCTAGCGGGAGCAATGAGCAGTTCTTC.

The rearrangement uses TRBV7-2 and TRBJ1-3, with 7 bases aligning to TRBD1. Trimming cost V 6 bases and J 4 bases; bases outside gene matches: 9. The CDR3 spans 15 residues. Looked up from germline, CDR1 is SGHTA and CDR2 is FQGNSA. The CDR3 loop reads CASSQGRDRGNTIYF. The CDR3 nucleotides are TGTGCCAGCAGTCAAGGACGGGACAGAGGAAACACCATATATTTT.

V is TRBV9 and J is TRBJ1-4; D ambiguous. Germline V gene data show CDR1 as SGDLS and CDR2 as YYNGEE. V was pared by 1 base and J by 5 bases, with 12 bases between. The CDR3 contains 15 residues. CDR3 sequence reads: CASSVSGPQNEKLFF. CDR3 DNA: TGTGCCAGCAGCGTAAGTGGGCCACAAAATGAAAAACTGTTTTTT. Using reference TRBV9 and TRBJ1-4 for the parts outside the CDR3, the full variable domain is DSGVTQTPKHLITATGQRVTLRCSPRSGDLSVYWYQQSLDQGLQFLIQYYNGEERAKGNILERFSAQQFPDLHSELNLSSLELGDSALYFCASSVSGPQNEKLFFGSGTQLSVL.

CDR3 in DNA: TGTGCCTGGATATCATCGTCGGAGGGCTATGGCTACACCTTC. Its protein product is CAWISSSEGYGYTF. The chain couples TRBV30 to TRBJ1-2; D uncertain. The CDR3 is 14 amino acids. CDR1 is GTSNPN, CDR2 SVGIG, per germline (reference sequence). V was cut by 4 bases and J by 4 bases, with 16 bases left in between.

The chain is built from TRBV11-3 and TRBJ2-7, with a possible D match to TRBD1 (5 bases). V was clipped by 1 base and J by 0 bases, with 13 bases between them. Germline loops: CDR1 SGHNT, CDR2 YENEEA. The CDR3 contains 16 residues. This CDR3 is CASSLGGRASSYEQYF. DNA for the CDR3: TGTGCCAGCAGCTTAGGGGGCAGGGCGAGCTCCTACGAGCAGTACTTC.

This clone was counted a few times. CDR3 nucleotide sequence: TGTGCCAGCAGTGGACAGGGAGGGAACATTCAGTACTTC. Residues: CASSGQGGNIQYF. This chain connects TRBV27 to TRBJ2-4, with a possible D match to TRBD1 (8 bases). V lost 5 bases and J 7 bases, leaving 12 bases between the germline ends. Per germline, CDR1 MNHEY and CDR2 SMNVEV (reference sequence). The CDR3 spans 13 residues.

The chain's CDR3 is CASSPGQGIDTQYF. DNA of the CDR3: TGTGCCAGCTCACCGGGACAGGGGATAGATACGCAGTATTTT. The genes are TRBV18 and TRBJ2-3, with 10 positions matching TRBD1. This CDR3 has 14 residues. The junction had 2 bases not matched to a gene; V was cut back by 3 bases and J by 5 bases. Germline lookup yields CDR1 KGHSH and CDR2 LQKENI.

Of note for this clone: Other DNA sequences of this sample code for an identical CDR3. This chain connects TRBV27 to TRBJ2-2; 10 bases agree with TRBD1. This CDR3 has 15 amino acids. CDR1 is MNHEY, CDR2 SMNVEV, per germline (reference sequence). V was clipped by 2 bases and J by 4 bases; unmatched bases: 1. CDR3 in DNA: TGTGCCAGCAGTTTACGGACAGGGGGCACCGGGGAGCTGTTTTTT. Its translation is CASSLRTGGTGELFF.

The V call is TRBV6-4, the J call TRBJ2-1; 9 nucleotides agree with TRBD1. V shed 6 bases and J 8 bases; nucleotides not matched to a gene: 8. The CDR3 is made up of 14 amino acids. The germline V gene has CDR1 MRHNA and CDR2 SNTAGT. The CDR3 nucleotides read TGTGCCAGCAGACTGGACAGGGGTGTGGATGAGCAGTTCTTC. It specifies CASRLDRGVDEQFF.

This clone has a handful of counts. V and J are TRBV30 and TRBJ1-1; 12 nucleotides line up with TRBD1. V dropped 2 bases and J dropped 0; count of bases not matched to a gene: 4. Germline CDR1 and CDR2: GTSNPN and SVGIG (reference sequence). This CDR3 comprises 16 residues. DNA of the CDR3: TGTGCCTGGAGTCCTGGGACAGGGGGCATGAACACTGAAGCTTTCTTT. Translated: CAWSPGTGGMNTEAFF.

V and J are TRBV2 and TRBJ1-5, with D perhaps matching TRBD1 (5 bases). V gave up 5 bases and J gave up 1 base, with 12 bases separating them. This CDR3 region has 15 residues. Germline V lookup: CDR1 SNHLY, CDR2 FYNNEI. The CDR3 protein is CASSYKTASNQPQHF. The CDR3 DNA is TGTGCCAGCAGTTATAAGACAGCGAGCAATCAGCCCCAGCATTTT.

The DNA of the CDR3 is TGTGCCAGCAGCGTGACTAGCAGGAGCTACGAGCAGTACTTC. Protein product: CASSVTSRSYEQYF. This chain links TRBV6-1 with TRBJ2-7; 7 positions match TRBD2. This CDR3 has 14 amino acids. Germline CDR1 reads MNHNS; CDR2 reads SASEGT. V shed 6 bases and J 3 bases; nucleotides not matched to a gene: 8.

This rearrangement joins TRBV5-1 to TRBJ2-3, with a tentative D call TRBD1 (6 bases). From germline, CDR1 is SGHRS and CDR2 YFSETQ. This CDR3 comprises 15 residues. Trimming took off 4 bases at V and 2 bases at J, with 14 bases between the two ends. For the CDR3, the DNA is TGCGCCAGCAGCCCTACAGGGATTTACACAGATACGCAGTATTTT. This encodes CASSPTGIYTDTQYF.

The rearrangement joins TRBV6-5 to TRBJ1-2; a possible D gene is TRBD1 (6 bases). V was cut by 5 bases and J by 5 bases, with 12 bases left in between. Germline V gene sequence: CDR1 MNHEY, CDR2 SVGAGI. The CDR3 runs to 13 residues. In nucleotides, the CDR3 is TGTGCCAGCAGTGAAGGACAGAGTTATGGCTACACCTTC. Its translation is CASSEGQSYGYTF.

This clone has just one count. The chain combines TRBV7-3 with TRBJ2-1; weak D call: TRBD1 (6 bases). V lost 2 bases and J lost 7, with 6 bases in between. In germline, CDR1 is SGHTA, CDR2 FQGTGA. This CDR3 has 12 amino acids. CDR3 sequence (DNA): TGTGCCAGCAGCTTACAGGGGAATGAGCAGTTCTTC. This sequence encodes CASSLQGNEQFF.

Note on this clone: Mismatch with germline at one junction end may stem from a read error. This chain joins TRBV7-9 and TRBJ2-1; unclear D gene. The length of the CDR3 is 12 residues. Germline V gene lookup returns CDR1 SEHNR and CDR2 FQNEAQ (reference sequence). CDR3 sequence (DNA): TGTTCCAGCAGCTTATATGGAGATGAGCAGTTCTTC. Translating it yields CSSSLYGDEQFF.

The rearrangement links TRBV5-4 to TRBJ2-7; 13 nucleotides align to TRBD2. The CDR3 consists of 16 residues. J gave up 5 bases and V 7 bases, and 12 bases lay outside the gene matches. The germline CDR1 and CDR2 sequences are SGHNT and YYREEE (reference sequence). CDR3 region: CASLRTGTSGTNEQYF. DNA for the CDR3: TGTGCCAGCCTCCGTACGGGGACTAGCGGGACCAACGAGCAGTACTTC.

This clone came up a few times. V usage is TRBV5-1 and J usage is TRBJ1-1; D gene ambiguous. The CDR3 loop spans 15 amino acids. Germline V gene data show CDR1 as SGHRS and CDR2 as YFSETQ. V shed 2 bases and J shed 0 bases, with 11 bases lying between them. The CDR3 loop reads CASSLINEMNTEAFF. The CDR3 bases are TGCGCCAGCAGCTTAATTAATGAGATGAACACTGAAGCTTTCTTT.

A single count supports this clone. This chain's CDR3 is CASSLGTSGSRGQFF. In DNA, the CDR3 is TGCGCCAGCAGCCTAGGGACTAGCGGGAGTAGGGGGCAGTTCTTC. The gene calls are TRBV4-1 and TRBJ2-1, with 14 bases fitting TRBD2. J gave up 12 bases and V 4 bases, and 8 bases lay outside the gene matches. This CDR3 region has 15 residues. Germline V lookup: CDR1 MGHRA, CDR2 YSYEKL.

The chain combines TRBV27 with TRBJ2-1, with 9 bases that match TRBD2. J lost 7 bases, V lost 5 bases, and 15 bases had no gene match. The CDR3 sequence is 17 residues long. Germline-derived CDR1 and CDR2 are MNHEY and SMNVEV (reference sequence). CDR3 loop: CASSPIPGLALGNEQFF. CDR3 coding DNA: TGTGCCAGCAGTCCTATTCCGGGACTAGCACTCGGGAATGAGCAGTTCTTC.

As to this clone: Other DNA sequences in the same sample also yield this CDR3. The chain uses TRBV28 and TRBJ1-1, with 7 positions matching TRBD1. Trimming at V came to 5 bases and at J to 0 bases, leaving 3 bases not matched to a gene. Germline V gives CDR1 MDHEN, CDR2 SYDVKM. The CDR3 is 14 residues long. CDR3 in amino acids: CASSPGQLNTEAFF. The CDR3, as DNA: TGTGCCAGCAGTCCGGGACAGCTGAACACTGAAGCTTTCTTT.

About this clone: The same CDR3 is also encoded by other DNA sequences in this sample. J is TRBJ2-1 and V is TRBV5-1; TRBD2 is a possible D gene (5 bases). This CDR3 is built from 14 residues. From germline, CDR1 is SGHRS and CDR2 YFSETQ. Trimming took off 4 bases at V and 0 bases at J, with 8 bases between the two ends. The CDR3: CASSLGSSYNEQFF. CDR3 nucleotides: TGCGCCAGCAGCCTAGGGAGCTCCTACAATGAGCAGTTCTTC.

This clone came up once. The V call is TRBV30, the J call TRBJ1-5; D is ambiguous. V lost 1 base to trimming and J lost 2 bases, with 9 bases between them. The CDR3 sequence is 14 residues long. Germline lookup yields CDR1 GTSNPN and CDR2 SVGIG (reference sequence). The CDR3 DNA follows: TGTGCCTGGAGTGAGGCGGAAGGCAATCAGCCCCAGCATTTT. Amino acid sequence: CAWSEAEGNQPQHF.

The V gene is TRBV2, the J gene TRBJ1-5; D remains unclear. This CDR3 is built from 13 residues. Trimming took off 8 bases at V and 5 bases at J, with 13 bases between the two ends. The germline V gene encodes CDR1 SNHLY and CDR2 FYNNEI. CDR3 sequence: CASSSVSYQPQHF. The CDR3 DNA reads TGTGCCAGCTCGTCCGTCAGTTATCAGCCCCAGCATTTT.

The chain has TRBV9 and TRBJ2-5; 7 bases are shared with TRBD2. This CDR3 has 16 residues. V was clipped by 0 bases and J by 2 bases; unmatched bases: 7. Germline V gene sequence: CDR1 SGDLS, CDR2 YYNGEE. CDR3 amino acids: CASSVASGAGQETQYF. In nucleotides, the CDR3 is TGTGCCAGCAGCGTAGCTAGCGGAGCGGGGCAAGAGACCCAGTACTTC.

The rearrangement uses TRBV19 and TRBJ1-5, with TRBD1 identical over 9 bases. From germline, CDR1 is LNHDA and CDR2 SQIVND (reference sequence). The length of the CDR3 is 15 residues. V was pared by 5 bases and J by 1 base, with 3 bases of the junction left unmatched. CDR3 residues: CASSGGQGSNQPQHF. In nucleotides, the CDR3 is TGTGCCAGTAGTGGGGGACAGGGAAGCAATCAGCCCCAGCATTTT.

The chain employs TRBV5-5 and TRBJ1-1; maybe TRBD1 (6 bases). V lost 0 bases and J lost 0, with 15 bases in between. The germline V gene encodes CDR1 SGHKS and CDR2 YYEKEE (reference sequence). The CDR3 spans 17 residues. CDR3 nucleotide sequence: TGTGCCAGCAGCTTGGAGGGACAATCAATAATGAACACTGAAGCTTTCTTT. As protein: CASSLEGQSIMNTEAFF.

The genes are TRBV27 and TRBJ1-6; possibly TRBD1 for D (6 bases). The CDR3 covers 16 residues. Germline lookup yields CDR1 MNHEY and CDR2 SMNVEV (reference sequence). V dropped 7 bases and J dropped 11 bases, with 24 bases sitting between them. CDR3 sequence (DNA): TGTGCCAGCACCTCGTACCTTCGGGGGGCCAATCCACCCCTCCACTTT. It is translated as CASTSYLRGANPPLHF.

V gene TRBV2 combines with J gene TRBJ2-3; D possibly corresponds to TRBD2 (6 bases). The CDR3 contains 15 residues. V gave up 8 bases and J gave up 7 bases, with 22 bases separating them. Germline values: CDR1 SNHLY, CDR2 FYNNEI. The CDR3 protein is CASPDGRLGRYTQYF. The CDR3, as DNA: TGTGCCAGCCCCGATGGGCGACTTGGGAGGTATACGCAGTATTTT.

The V call is TRBV18, the J call TRBJ1-2; 8 bases are shared with TRBD1. V lost 3 bases and J lost 2; bases outside the gene matches: 2. Germline lookup yields CDR1 KGHSH and CDR2 LQKENI. The CDR3 contains 14 residues. CDR3 nucleotides: TGTGCCAGCTCACCCGGACAGGGAAACTATGGCTACACCTTC. Translating gives CASSPGQGNYGYTF.

J is TRBJ2-2 and V is TRBV5-1; no firm D call. Germline-derived CDR1 and CDR2 are SGHRS and YFSETQ. The V gene lost 6 bases and the J gene lost 1 base, with 7 bases spanning the gap. CDR3 length equals 13 residues. The CDR3 DNA reads TGCGCCAGCACAACCGGGAACACCGGGGAGCTGTTTTTT. This gives the protein CASTTGNTGELFF. The full variable domain, its missing parts supplied by reference TRBV5-1 and TRBJ2-2, is KAGVTQTPRYLIKTRGQQVTLSCSPISGHRSVSWYQQTPGQGLQFLFEYFSETQRNKGNFPGRFSGRQFSNSRSEMNVSTLELGDSALYLCASTTGNTGELFFGEGSRLTVL.